The rows below give T cell receptor beta chains drawn from one sample of a study of T cell changes during pregnancy in multiple sclerosis. The protocol was immunoSEQ multiplex PCR, while the TCRdb copy is restricted to in-frame clones and leaves out a portion. Altogether about 59,000 clones are present, less than 95% being singletons, with the ten largest covering just over 2.5%. This material consisted of CD8+ T cells from peripheral blood mononuclear cells, taken after pregnancy. These receptors all stem from a female donor with multiple sclerosis, enrolled in a pregnancy study. Each CDR3 is given with its conserved first and last residue. The D gene is left open where the match is weak. A row's size may be missing; if present it is once, few, many or a size class.

j_call v_call clone_size d_call cdr3_aa cdr3_nt
TRBJ2-5 TRBV6-6 NA NA CASNSGGLKETQYF TGTGCCAGCAATTCCGGCGGCTTAAAGGAGACCCAGTACTTC
TRBJ1-3 TRBV21-1 NA NA CASSLSSGNTIYF TGTGCCAGCTCCCTCAGCTCTGGAAACACCATATATTTT
TRBJ1-3 TRBV13 NA TRBD1 CASSPWGQGHTIYF TGTGCCAGCAGCCCCTGGGGACAGGGACACACCATATATTTT
TRBJ2-1 TRBV27 NA TRBD2 CASSFSAGRDNEQFF TGTGCCAGCAGTTTCTCAGCGGGAAGGGACAATGAGCAGTTCTTC
TRBJ2-7 TRBV7-6 NA NA CASSATESSYEQYF TGTGCCAGCAGCGCAACGGAGAGCTCCTACGAGCAGTACTTC
TRBJ2-7 TRBV19 NA NA CASSIDKEAEQYF TGTGCCAGTAGTATAGACAAGGAGGCCGAGCAGTACTTC
TRBJ2-7 TRBV30 once TRBD1 CAWSGGQGAEQYF TGTGCCTGGAGTGGGGGACAGGGTGCCGAGCAGTACTTC
TRBJ2-2 TRBV9 NA TRBD1 CASSATGQGAGELFF TGTGCCAGCAGCGCAACCGGACAGGGAGCCGGGGAGCTGTTTTTT
TRBJ1-1 TRBV7-8 NA TRBD1 CASSILQGINTEAFF TGTGCCAGCAGCATCTTACAGGGGATAAACACTGAAGCTTTCTTT
TRBJ2-7 TRBV27 NA NA CASSPHAGYYEQYF TGTGCCAGCAGCCCACACGCAGGGTACTACGAGCAGTACTTC
TRBJ2-1 TRBV15 NA NA CATSRDRGSAGGEQFF TGTGCCACCAGCAGAGATCGGGGTAGCGCCGGGGGTGAGCAGTTCTTC
TRBJ1-1 TRBV29-1 NA NA CSAPDQANTEAFF TGCAGCGCCCCCGACCAGGCGAACACTGAAGCTTTCTTT
TRBJ2-7 TRBV29-1 NA TRBD2 CSVGLAGESREQYF TGCAGCGTGGGACTAGCGGGGGAATCGAGGGAGCAGTACTTC
TRBJ1-2 TRBV27 NA TRBD1 CASTEGGQGGGYTF TGTGCCAGCACCGAGGGGGGACAGGGTGGTGGCTACACCTTC
TRBJ1-2 TRBV7-9 NA NA CASSSSLEWDGYTF TGTGCCAGCAGCAGCTCGCTGGAGTGGGATGGCTACACCTTC
TRBJ2-1 TRBV5-1 NA TRBD2 CASSPLLAGGSNEQFF TGCGCCAGCAGCCCGCTGCTAGCGGGAGGGTCAAATGAGCAGTTCTTC
TRBJ2-1 TRBV11-1 NA TRBD2 CASRGEGFYNEQFF TGTGCCAGCAGGGGGGAGGGTTTCTACAATGAGCAGTTCTTC